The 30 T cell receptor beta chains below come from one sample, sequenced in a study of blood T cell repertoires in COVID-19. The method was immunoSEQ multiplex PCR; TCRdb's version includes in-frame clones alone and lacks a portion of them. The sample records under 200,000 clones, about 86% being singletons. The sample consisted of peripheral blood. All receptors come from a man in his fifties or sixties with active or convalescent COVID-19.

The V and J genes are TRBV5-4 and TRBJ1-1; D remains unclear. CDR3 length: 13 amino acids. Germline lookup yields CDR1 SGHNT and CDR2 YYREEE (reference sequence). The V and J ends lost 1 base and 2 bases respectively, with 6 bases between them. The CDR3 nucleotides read TGTGCCAGCAGCTTGAACAGAAACACTGAAGCTTTCTTT. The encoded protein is CASSLNRNTEAFF.

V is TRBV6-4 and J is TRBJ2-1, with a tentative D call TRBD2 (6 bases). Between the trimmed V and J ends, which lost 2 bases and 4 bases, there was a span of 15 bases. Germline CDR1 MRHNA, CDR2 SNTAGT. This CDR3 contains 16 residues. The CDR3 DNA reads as TGTGCCAGCAGTGACCGTGCGAGCGGGCGTTACAATGAGCAGTTCTTC. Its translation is CASSDRASGRYNEQFF.

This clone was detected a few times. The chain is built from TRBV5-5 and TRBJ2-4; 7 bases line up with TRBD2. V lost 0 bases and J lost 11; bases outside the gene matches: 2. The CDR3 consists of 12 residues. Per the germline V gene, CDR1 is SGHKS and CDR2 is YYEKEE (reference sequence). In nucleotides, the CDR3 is TGTGCCAGCAGCTTGGAGGGAGGGGTTCAGTACTTC. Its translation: CASSLEGGVQYF.

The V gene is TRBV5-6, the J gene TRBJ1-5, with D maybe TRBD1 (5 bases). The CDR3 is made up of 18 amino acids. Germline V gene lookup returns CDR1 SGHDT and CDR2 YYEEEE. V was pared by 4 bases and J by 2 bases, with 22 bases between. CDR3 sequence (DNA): TGTGCCAGCAGCCCCAGTGGGCGGGGGGATAATGGCAATCAGCCCCAGCATTTT. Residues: CASSPSGRGDNGNQPQHF.

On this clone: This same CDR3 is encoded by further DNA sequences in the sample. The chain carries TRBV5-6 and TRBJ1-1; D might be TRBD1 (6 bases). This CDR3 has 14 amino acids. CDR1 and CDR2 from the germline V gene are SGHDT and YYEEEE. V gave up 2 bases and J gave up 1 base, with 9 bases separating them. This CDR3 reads CASSFPGENTEAFF. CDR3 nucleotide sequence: TGTGCCAGCAGCTTCCCAGGGGAGAACACTGAAGCTTTCTTT.

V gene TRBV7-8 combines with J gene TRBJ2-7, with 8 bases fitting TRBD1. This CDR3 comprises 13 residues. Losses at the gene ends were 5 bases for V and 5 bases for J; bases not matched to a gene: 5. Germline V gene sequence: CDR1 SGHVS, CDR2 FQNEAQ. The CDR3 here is CASSATGEDEQYF. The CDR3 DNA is TGTGCCAGCAGCGCGACAGGGGAGGACGAGCAGTACTTC.

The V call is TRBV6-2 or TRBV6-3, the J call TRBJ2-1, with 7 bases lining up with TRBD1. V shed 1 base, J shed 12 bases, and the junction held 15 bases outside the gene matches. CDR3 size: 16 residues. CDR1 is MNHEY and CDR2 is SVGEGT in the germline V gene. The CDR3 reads CASSYYGDSLYNLQFF. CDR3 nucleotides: TGTGCCAGCAGTTACTATGGGGACAGCTTATACAATTTGCAGTTCTTC.

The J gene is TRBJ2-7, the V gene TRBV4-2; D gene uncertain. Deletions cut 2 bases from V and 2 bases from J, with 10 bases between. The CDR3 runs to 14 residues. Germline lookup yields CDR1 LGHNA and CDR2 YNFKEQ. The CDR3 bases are TGTGCCAGCAGCCAACAAGACTCTACCTACGAGCAGTACTTC. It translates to CASSQQDSTYEQYF.

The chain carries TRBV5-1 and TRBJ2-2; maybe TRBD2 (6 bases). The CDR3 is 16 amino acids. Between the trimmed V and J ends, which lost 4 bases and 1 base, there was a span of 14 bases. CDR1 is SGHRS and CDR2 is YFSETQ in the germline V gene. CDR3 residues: CASSPMGGLNTGELFF. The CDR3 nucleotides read TGCGCCAGCAGCCCGATGGGGGGACTGAACACCGGGGAGCTGTTTTTT.

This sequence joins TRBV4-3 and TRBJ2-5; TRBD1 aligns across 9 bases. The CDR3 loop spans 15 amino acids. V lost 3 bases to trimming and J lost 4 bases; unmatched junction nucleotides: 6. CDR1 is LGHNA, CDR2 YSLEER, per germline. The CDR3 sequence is CASSQQPGQGETQYF. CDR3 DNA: TGCGCCAGCAGCCAGCAACCGGGACAGGGAGAGACCCAGTACTTC.

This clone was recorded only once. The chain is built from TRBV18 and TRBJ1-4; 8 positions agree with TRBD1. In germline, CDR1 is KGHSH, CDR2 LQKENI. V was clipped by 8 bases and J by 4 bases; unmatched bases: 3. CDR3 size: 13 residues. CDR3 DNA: TGTGCCAGCACGGACAGGGTTAATGAAAAACTGTTTTTT. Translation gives CASTDRVNEKLFF. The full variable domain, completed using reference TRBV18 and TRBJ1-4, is NAGVMQNPRHLVRRRGQEARLRCSPMKGHSHVYWYRQLPEEGLKFMVYLQKENIIDESGMPKERFSAEFPKEGPSILRIQQVVRGDSAAYFCASTDRVNEKLFFGSGTQLSVL.

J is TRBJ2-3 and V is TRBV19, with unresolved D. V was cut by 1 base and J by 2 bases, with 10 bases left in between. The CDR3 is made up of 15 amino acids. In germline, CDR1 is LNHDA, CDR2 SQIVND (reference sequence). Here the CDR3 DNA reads TGTGCCAGTAGTATAGTGCAGTCTCTCACAGATACGCAGTATTTT. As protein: CASSIVQSLTDTQYF.

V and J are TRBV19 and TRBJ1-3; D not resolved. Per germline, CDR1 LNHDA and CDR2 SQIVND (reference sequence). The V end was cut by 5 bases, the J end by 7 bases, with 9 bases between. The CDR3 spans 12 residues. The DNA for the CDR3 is TGTGCCAGTAGTGCCTCCAGGAACACCATATATTTT. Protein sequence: CASSASRNTIYF. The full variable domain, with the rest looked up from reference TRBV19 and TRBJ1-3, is DGGITQSPKYLFRKEGQNVTLSCEQNLNHDAMYWYRQDPGQGLRLIYYSQIVNDFQKGDIAEGYSVSREKKESFPLTVTSAQKNPTAFYLCASSASRNTIYFGEGSWLTVV.

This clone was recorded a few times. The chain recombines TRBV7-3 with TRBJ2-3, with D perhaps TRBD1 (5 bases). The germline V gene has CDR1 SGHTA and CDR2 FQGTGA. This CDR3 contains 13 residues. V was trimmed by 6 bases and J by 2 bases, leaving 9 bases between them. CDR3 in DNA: TGTGCCAGCAGAAAGGGGTCCACAGATACGCAGTATTTT. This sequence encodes CASRKGSTDTQYF. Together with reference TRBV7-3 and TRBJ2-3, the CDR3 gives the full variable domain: GAGVSQTPSNKVTEKGKYVELRCDPISGHTALYWYRQSLGQGPEFLIYFQGTGAADDSGLPNDRFFAVRPEGSVSTLKIQRTERGDSAVYLCASRKGSTDTQYFGPGTRLTVL.

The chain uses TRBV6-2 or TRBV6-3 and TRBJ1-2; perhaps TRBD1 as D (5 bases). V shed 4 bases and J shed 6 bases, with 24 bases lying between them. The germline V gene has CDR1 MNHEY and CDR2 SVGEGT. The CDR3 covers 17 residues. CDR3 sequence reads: CASSSVKPTEGMNGYTF. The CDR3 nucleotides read TGTGCCAGCAGTTCCGTCAAACCGACAGAAGGTATGAATGGCTACACCTTC.

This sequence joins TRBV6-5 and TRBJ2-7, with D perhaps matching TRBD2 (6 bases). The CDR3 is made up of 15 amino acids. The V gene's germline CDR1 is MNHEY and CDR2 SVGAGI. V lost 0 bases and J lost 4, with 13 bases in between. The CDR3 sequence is CASSYSGGFGYEQYF. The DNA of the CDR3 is TGTGCCAGCAGTTACTCAGGAGGGTTCGGGTACGAGCAGTACTTC.

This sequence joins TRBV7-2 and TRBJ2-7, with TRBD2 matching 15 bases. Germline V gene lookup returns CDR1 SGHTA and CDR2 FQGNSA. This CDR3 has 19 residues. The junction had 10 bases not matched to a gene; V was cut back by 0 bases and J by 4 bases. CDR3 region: CASSLASGTSGGPRYEQYF. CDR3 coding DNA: TGTGCCAGCAGCTTAGCCTCCGGGACTAGCGGGGGGCCGAGGTACGAGCAGTACTTC.

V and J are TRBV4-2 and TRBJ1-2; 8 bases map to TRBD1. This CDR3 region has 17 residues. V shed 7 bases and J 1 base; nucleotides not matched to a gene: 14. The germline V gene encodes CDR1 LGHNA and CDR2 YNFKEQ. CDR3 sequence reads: CASNAFTGGPVNYGYTF. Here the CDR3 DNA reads TGTGCCAGCAATGCGTTTACAGGGGGACCTGTTAACTATGGCTACACCTTC.

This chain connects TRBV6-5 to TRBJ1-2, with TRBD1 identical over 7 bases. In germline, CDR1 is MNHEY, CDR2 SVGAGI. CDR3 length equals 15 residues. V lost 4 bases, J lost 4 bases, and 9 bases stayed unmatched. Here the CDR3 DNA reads TGTGCCAGCAGTTTGTCGACGGGACAGAGCTATGGCTACACCTTC. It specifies CASSLSTGQSYGYTF.

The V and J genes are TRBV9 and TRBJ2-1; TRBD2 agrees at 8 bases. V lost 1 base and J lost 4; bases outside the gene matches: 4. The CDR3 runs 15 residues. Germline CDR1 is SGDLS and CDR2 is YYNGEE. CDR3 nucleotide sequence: TGTGCCAGCAGCGTAAGCAGCGGGAGATACAATGAGCAGTTCTTC. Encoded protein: CASSVSSGRYNEQFF.

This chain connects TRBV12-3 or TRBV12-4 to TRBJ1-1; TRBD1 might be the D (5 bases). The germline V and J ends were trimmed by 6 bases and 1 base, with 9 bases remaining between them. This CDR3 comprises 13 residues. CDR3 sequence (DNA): TGTGCCAGCAGATACAGGCGGAACACTGAAGCTTTCTTT. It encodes CASRYRRNTEAFF.

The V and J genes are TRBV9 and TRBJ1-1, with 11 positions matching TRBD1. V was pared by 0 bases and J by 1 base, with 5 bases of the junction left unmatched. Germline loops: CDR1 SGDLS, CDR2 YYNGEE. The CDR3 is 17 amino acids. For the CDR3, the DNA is TGTGCCAGCAGCGTAGCCCCCGGGACAGGGGGGAACACTGAAGCTTTCTTT. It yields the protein CASSVAPGTGGNTEAFF.

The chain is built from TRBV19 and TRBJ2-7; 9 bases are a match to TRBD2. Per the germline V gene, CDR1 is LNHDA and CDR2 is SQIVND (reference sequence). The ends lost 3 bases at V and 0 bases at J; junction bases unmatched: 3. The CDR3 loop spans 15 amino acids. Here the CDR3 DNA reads TGTGCCAGTAGTATTTTAGCGGGAGACTCCTACGAGCAGTACTTC. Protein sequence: CASSILAGDSYEQYF.

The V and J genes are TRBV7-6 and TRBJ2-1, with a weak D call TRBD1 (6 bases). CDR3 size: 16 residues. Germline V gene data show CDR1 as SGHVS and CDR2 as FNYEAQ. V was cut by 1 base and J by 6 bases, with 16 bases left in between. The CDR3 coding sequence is TGTGCCAGCAGCTTAGAGGCAGGGGTTTTAACCAATGAGCAGTTCTTC. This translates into CASSLEAGVLTNEQFF.

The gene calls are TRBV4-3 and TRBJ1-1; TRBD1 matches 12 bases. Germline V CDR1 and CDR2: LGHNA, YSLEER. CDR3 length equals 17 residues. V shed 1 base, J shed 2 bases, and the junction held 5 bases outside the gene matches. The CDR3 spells CASSQGGQGAGNTEAFF. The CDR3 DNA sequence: TGCGCCAGCAGCCAAGGGGGACAGGGGGCGGGAAACACTGAAGCTTTCTTT.

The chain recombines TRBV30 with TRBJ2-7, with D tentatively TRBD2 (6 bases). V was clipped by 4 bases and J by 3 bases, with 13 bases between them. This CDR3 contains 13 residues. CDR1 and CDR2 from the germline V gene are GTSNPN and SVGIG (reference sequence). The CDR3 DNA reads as TGTGCCTGGACCCGGGAGTCGGGCTACGAGCAGTACTTC. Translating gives CAWTRESGYEQYF. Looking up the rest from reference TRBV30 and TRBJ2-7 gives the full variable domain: SQTIHQWPATLVQPVGSPLSLECTVEGTSNPNLYWYRQAAGRGLQLLFYSVGIGQISSEVPQNLSASRPQDRQFILSSKKLLLSDSGFYLCAWTRESGYEQYFGPGTRLTVT.

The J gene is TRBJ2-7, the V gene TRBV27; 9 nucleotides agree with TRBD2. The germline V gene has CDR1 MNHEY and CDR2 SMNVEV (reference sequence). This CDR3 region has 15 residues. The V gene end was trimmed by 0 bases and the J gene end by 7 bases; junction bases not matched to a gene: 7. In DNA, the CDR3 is TGTGCCAGCAGTTTATCGAGAGCGGGAGGTCGGGAGCAGTACTTC. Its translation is CASSLSRAGGREQYF.

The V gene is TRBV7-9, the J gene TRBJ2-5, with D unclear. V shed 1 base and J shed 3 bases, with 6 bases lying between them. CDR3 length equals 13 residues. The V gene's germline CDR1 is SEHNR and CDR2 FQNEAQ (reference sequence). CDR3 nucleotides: TGTGCCAGCAGCTTAGGGGCAGAAGAGACCCAGTACTTC. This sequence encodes CASSLGAEETQYF.

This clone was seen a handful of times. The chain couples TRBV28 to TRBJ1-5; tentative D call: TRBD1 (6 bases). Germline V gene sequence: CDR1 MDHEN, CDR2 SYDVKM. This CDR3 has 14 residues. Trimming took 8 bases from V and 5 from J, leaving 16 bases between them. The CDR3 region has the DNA TGTGCCAGCGCAACAGGGCGACCCCATCAGCCCCAGCATTTT. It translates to CASATGRPHQPQHF.

CDR3 nucleotide sequence: TGTGCCAGTAGTTTCCGGGAGGGCCCCCAAGAGACCCAGTACTTC. It encodes CASSFREGPQETQYF. This chain connects TRBV19 to TRBJ2-5, with 8 bases that match TRBD2. Germline CDR1 is LNHDA and CDR2 is SQIVND (reference sequence). The CDR3 sequence is 15 residues long. J lost 1 base, V lost 5 bases, and 6 bases had no gene match. The variable domain in full, completed from reference TRBV19 and TRBJ2-5, reads DGGITQSPKYLFRKEGQNVTLSCEQNLNHDAMYWYRQDPGQGLRLIYYSQIVNDFQKGDIAEGYSVSREKKESFPLTVTSAQKNPTAFYLCASSFREGPQETQYFGPGTRLLVL.